This T cell receptor (beta chain) comes out of a study of T-cell reconstitution after alpha-beta-depleted transplantation in children. Study-wide results and limits: A year had passed since transplant, and T-cell counts and diversity by then came mostly from newly produced T cells. Expanded graft clones, several hundred of them, were reportedly the source of alpha-beta T cells about two months after transplant.

For TCRbeta, the library was prepared with unique molecular identifiers. TCRdb itself ran the PCR reads through MiXCR, one entry per CDR3 protein. The sample has 130,000 to 150,000 distinct CDR3 sequences; 8.5% to 10% are singletons. This clonotype was observed many times. As yet, its antigen is unknown. The J segment lost 3 bases and the V segment lost 4 bases, leaving 3 bases of the junction unmatched. Germline V gene data show CDR1 as LGHDT and CDR2 as YNNKEL (reference sequence). This CDR3 contains 15 residues. This receptor was identified in a female patient aged 2 to 10 who had a stem cell transplant for congenital amegakaryocytic thrombocytopenia, so the T cells may come from the graft donor. This material consisted of PBMCs, mostly from graft donor cells, taken 180 days after TCRalphabeta/CD19-depleted stem cell transplant. The rearrangement joins TRBV3-1 to TRBJ1-1; 12 bases are a match to TRBD1. As DNA, the CDR3 is TGTGCCAGCAGCCGCCGGGACAGGGGGCACACTGAAGCTTTCTTT. Encoded protein: CASSRRDRGHTEAFF.